The TCR beta chain described here comes from a study of graft-versus-host responses after intestinal transplantation (dated by TCRdb to the early 2020s). Background for the entire study: Multivisceral, liver-intestinal, or isolated intestinal transplants were received by the recipients. Instead of going to the commercial service, samples from a few later patients were sequenced in-house on an Illumina MiSeq and processed with MiXCR. Alloreactive clones were identified by sequencing pre-transplant mixed lymphocyte reaction products and comparing them with unstimulated pre-transplant donor and recipient T cells. Every recipient was given anti-thymocyte globulin induction, followed by roughly 3 years of maintenance tacrolimus and steroids. A cohort of under 30 intestinal transplant recipients, including one retransplant, was enrolled, and a few patients lacking pretransplant specimens were excluded. After intestinal transplantation, graft-versus-host and host-versus-graft alloreactive T cell clones in the graft, circulation and bone marrow were tracked using bulk TCR-beta CDR3 sequencing. A peak of at least 4% donor T cells among recipient peripheral blood mononuclear cells was the definition used for donor T cell macrochimerism.

Concerning this clone: Its antigen remains undetermined. Per-nucleotide qualities are absent, and no much larger clonotype sits a single base away.

Here is what the overall study found, with its caveats: GvH clones were found in recipient bone marrow, and some of the GvH clones appeared earlier in ileal mucosa or blood, which is consistent with an intestinal mucosal origin. Peak levels of circulating GvH clones were associated with declines in HvG clones early after transplant. The conclusions were limited by the relatively low number and heterogeneity of the intestinal transplant patients. Patients with donor T cell macrochimerism had high GvH to HvG T cell clonal ratios in their allografts.

The trim is 0 bases for V and 8 bases for J, with a gap of 14 bases between the germline ends. Via the germline V gene, CDR1 is LGHNA and CDR2 YNFKEQ. Spanning cysteine to phenylalanine, the CDR3 consists of 15 amino acids. Only the CDR3 part of the read is kept: 45 bases, read in frame from the first base. The library was generated by the immunoSEQ multiplex PCR assay. High-throughput TCR-beta CDR3 sequencing of genomic DNA from most patients was performed by Adaptive Biotechnologies. On the authors' methods: TCR sequencing data for around 19 patients were retrieved from Adaptive's ImmunoSEQ software; a few other patients were processed with MiXCR and VDJtools. CDR3 nucleotide sequences shared between donor and recipient were removed because their origin could not be assigned. To count as alloreactive, a clone needed at least 2-fold expansion over unstimulated cells and a minimum CFSE-low frequency of 0.002% (template counts) or 0.001% (read counts). A clone was considered mappable if detected in the sequenced pre-transplant spleen, lymph node, or MLR CFSE-low populations of the donor or recipient. The cumulative frequency of alloreactive clones was calculated as a percentage of all sequences, weighted by copy number. TCRdb took over this immuneACCESS table, retaining in-frame rearrangements with V and J assigned. Such tables are incomplete; in checked studies, under half of the missing clones stem from an unresolved V gene, and the remainder is unexplained. That table supplies the V and J calls and clone size; D and trimming were determined from the DNA. A total of 25,000 to 30,000 clones appear in this sample, more than 90% of them only once. Jointly, the top ten make up 0.8% to 0.85% of the sample.

In the first month after transplant, blood samples were collected up to 4 times, and after that at least monthly when available. The chain is encoded by TRBV4-2 joined to TRBJ2-1; perhaps TRBD2 is the D gene, with 6 bases matching. Sequenced material: PBMCs, taken roughly 29 days after intestinal transplant. The source is a human patient who received an intestinal transplant, so some T cells may come from the graft donor. At the DNA level, the sequence is TGTGCCAGCAGCCAAGAGTCGGGAGTAGGCGATGAGCAGTTCTTC. Its translation reads: CASSQESGVGDEQFF.